A selection of T cell receptor beta chains follows, all from one sample in a study of T cells in Graves' hyperthyroidism and ophthalmopathy. From the multiplex PCR reads, TCRdb called clonotypes with MiXCR, one entry per CDR3 protein. This repertoire shows a few hundred thousand distinct CDR3 sequences, less than 20% found once; its top ten account for roughly 55%. The sample consisted of blood. All receptors derive from a woman in her 50s with Graves' hyperthyroidism. CDR3s include the opening cysteine and the closing phenylalanine or tryptophan. The D gene is left open where the match is weak. Size values are once, few and many counts, or a class for expanded clones, and some rows have none.

abundance: NA
j_gene: TRBJ2-5
v_gene: TRBV20-1
d_gene: TRBD1
CDR3nt: TGCAGTGCTTGCTGTAAGACAGGGGGAAAAGAGACCCAGTACTTC
CDR3aa: CSACCKTGGKETQYF

abundance: NA
j_gene: TRBJ1-3
v_gene: TRBV11-2
d_gene: NA
CDR3nt: TGTGCCAGCAGCTTAGTCCTGGGGTTCGGTTCTGGAAACACCATATATTTT
CDR3aa: CASSLVLGFGSGNTIYF

abundance: many
j_gene: TRBJ2-1
v_gene: TRBV5-1
d_gene: NA
CDR3nt: TGCGCCAGCAGCGCCGCGGGGACAGAGTACAATGAGCAGTTCTTC
CDR3aa: CASSAAGTEYNEQFF

abundance: NA
j_gene: TRBJ1-2
v_gene: TRBV5-1
d_gene: NA
CDR3nt: TGCGCCAGCTTCGCCGGGCTCCAGGGTGGAGGCTACACCTTC
CDR3aa: CASFAGLQGGGYTF

abundance: few
j_gene: TRBJ1-2
v_gene: TRBV28
d_gene: TRBD1
CDR3nt: TGTGCCAGCGGAGGGACAGCCTATGGCTACACCTTC
CDR3aa: CASGGTAYGYTF

abundance: few
j_gene: TRBJ2-2
v_gene: TRBV7-3
d_gene: NA
CDR3nt: TGTGCCAGCAGCCCACACCCCGGGACTTCTCAATCCGGGGAGCTGTTTTTT
CDR3aa: CASSPHPGTSQSGELFF

abundance: many
j_gene: TRBJ1-5
v_gene: TRBV30
d_gene: NA
CDR3nt: TGTGCCTGGAGTATAACAGGGTTGGATCAGCCCCAGCATTTT
CDR3aa: CAWSITGLDQPQHF

abundance: NA
j_gene: TRBJ1-1
v_gene: TRBV5-1
d_gene: NA
CDR3nt: TGCGCCAGCAGCCTCCGACCCCAGGCCACTGAAGCTTTCTTT
CDR3aa: CASSLRPQATEAFF

abundance: many
j_gene: TRBJ1-5
v_gene: TRBV2
d_gene: NA
CDR3nt: TGTGCCAGCAGTACGGACGGAGGAGGGAATCAGCCCCAGCATTTT
CDR3aa: CASSTDGGGNQPQHF

abundance: NA
j_gene: TRBJ2-2
v_gene: TRBV20-1
d_gene: TRBD2
CDR3nt: TGCAGTGCTAGAGAGGGCGGGAGGGCGAGCACCGGGGAGCTGTTTTTT
CDR3aa: CSAREGGRASTGELFF

abundance: many
j_gene: TRBJ1-1
v_gene: TRBV5-6
d_gene: NA
CDR3nt: TGTGCCAGCAGCTTGGCCTGGGACACTAAGAACACTGAAGCTTTCTTT
CDR3aa: CASSLAWDTKNTEAFF

abundance: many
j_gene: TRBJ2-1
v_gene: TRBV2
d_gene: NA
CDR3nt: TGTGCCAGCAGTGAAGGGAGGGGGGAGCAGTTCTTC
CDR3aa: CASSEGRGEQFF

abundance: few
j_gene: TRBJ2-7
v_gene: TRBV5-1
d_gene: NA
CDR3nt: TGCGCCAGCAGCTTGGAGGTTTTCGGCGACAGGTACTACGAGCAGTACTTC
CDR3aa: CASSLEVFGDRYYEQYF

abundance: NA
j_gene: TRBJ2-3
v_gene: TRBV11-2
d_gene: NA
CDR3nt: TGTGCCAGCAGCCCTCTCAGGGGTCCCCGAAGAAACACAGATACGCAGTATTTT
CDR3aa: CASSPLRGPRRNTDTQYF

abundance: NA
j_gene: TRBJ1-3
v_gene: TRBV19
d_gene: TRBD1
CDR3nt: TGTGCCAGTAATCGCAGACAGGGGAAAAGGGATGGAAACACCATATATTTT
CDR3aa: CASNRRQGKRDGNTIYF

abundance: many
j_gene: TRBJ2-7
v_gene: TRBV6-5
d_gene: NA
CDR3nt: TGTGCCAGCAGTTACGGGGGGCCCTACGAGCAGTACTTC
CDR3aa: CASSYGGPYEQYF

abundance: NA
j_gene: TRBJ2-1
v_gene: TRBV4-1
d_gene: NA
CDR3nt: TGTGCCAGCAGCCGCGAAAGAACGGGAGATTACAATGAGCAGTTCTTC
CDR3aa: CASSRERTGDYNEQFF

abundance: few
j_gene: TRBJ1-1
v_gene: TRBV28
d_gene: NA
CDR3nt: TGTGCCAGCAGTTCATCAGGATTCAGGGACCCAGCTTTCTTT
CDR3aa: CASSSSGFRDPAFF

abundance: many
j_gene: TRBJ2-2
v_gene: TRBV28
d_gene: TRBD2
CDR3nt: TGTGCCAGCGCCGGGACTAGCGGGATTGCCGGGGAGCTGTTTTTT
CDR3aa: CASAGTSGIAGELFF

abundance: NA
j_gene: TRBJ1-3
v_gene: TRBV2
d_gene: TRBD1
CDR3nt: TGTGCCAGCGATGGACAGGGGCTCTCTGGAAACACCATATATTTT
CDR3aa: CASDGQGLSGNTIYF

abundance: NA
j_gene: TRBJ2-5
v_gene: TRBV5-1
d_gene: NA
CDR3nt: TGCGCCAGCAGATTAGACCCAAGGAAGGGGGAGACCCAGTACTTC
CDR3aa: CASRLDPRKGETQYF

abundance: NA
j_gene: TRBJ1-5
v_gene: TRBV28
d_gene: NA
CDR3nt: TGTGCCAGCAGTTTTTTGGGGAGGAATCAGCCCCAGCATTTT
CDR3aa: CASSFLGRNQPQHF

abundance: many
j_gene: TRBJ2-5
v_gene: TRBV7-9
d_gene: TRBD2
CDR3nt: TGTGCCAGCAGCTTAAGGACTAGCGGGAGGCCGATTCAAGAGACCCAGTACTTC
CDR3aa: CASSLRTSGRPIQETQYF

abundance: NA
j_gene: TRBJ1-1
v_gene: TRBV19
d_gene: TRBD1
CDR3nt: TGTGCCAGTAGTATAGGAGGGCAGGGGGCGATGAACACTGAAGCTTTCTTT
CDR3aa: CASSIGGQGAMNTEAFF

abundance: many
j_gene: TRBJ1-5
v_gene: TRBV28
d_gene: TRBD1
CDR3nt: TGTGCCAGCAGTACCCGGACAGGGGCCCTTAATCAGCCCCAGCATTTT
CDR3aa: CASSTRTGALNQPQHF

abundance: NA
j_gene: TRBJ1-6
v_gene: TRBV12-3/TRBV12-4
d_gene: NA
CDR3nt: TGTGCCAGCACCCAAAATTTGGGCAGGGCAGGTTCACCCCTCCACTTT
CDR3aa: CASTQNLGRAGSPLHF

abundance: many
j_gene: TRBJ2-7
v_gene: TRBV7-9
d_gene: TRBD1
CDR3nt: TGTGCCAGCGTAGGCCCGGGACAGCTTTTCTACGAGCAGTACTTC
CDR3aa: CASVGPGQLFYEQYF

abundance: many
j_gene: TRBJ2-1
v_gene: TRBV20-1
d_gene: TRBD2
CDR3nt: TGCAGTGCTAGAGACAGTCCGGGACTAGCGAATGAGCAGTTCTTC
CDR3aa: CSARDSPGLANEQFF

abundance: many
j_gene: TRBJ2-3
v_gene: TRBV3-1
d_gene: NA
CDR3nt: TGTGCCAGCAGCCGTCGGTCGGGCACAGATACGCAGTATTTT
CDR3aa: CASSRRSGTDTQYF

abundance: few
j_gene: TRBJ2-7
v_gene: TRBV12-5
d_gene: NA
CDR3nt: TGTGCTAGTGGTTTGTATCTGAGGGAGGACGAGCAGTACTTC
CDR3aa: CASGLYLREDEQYF

abundance: many
j_gene: TRBJ2-5
v_gene: TRBV15
d_gene: NA
CDR3nt: TGTGCCACCAGCAGAGATCTGGGGGGCGCAGAGACCCAGTACTTC
CDR3aa: CATSRDLGGAETQYF

abundance: NA
j_gene: TRBJ1-3
v_gene: TRBV9
d_gene: NA
CDR3nt: TGTGCCAGCAGCAAAGCTCCTGGAAACACCATATATTTT
CDR3aa: CASSKAPGNTIYF

abundance: many
j_gene: TRBJ2-7
v_gene: TRBV20-1
d_gene: TRBD2
CDR3nt: TGCAGTGCTACGACTAGCGGAGAGGCCTACGAGCAGTACTTC
CDR3aa: CSATTSGEAYEQYF

abundance: many
j_gene: TRBJ2-3
v_gene: TRBV7-2
d_gene: TRBD2
CDR3nt: TGTGCCAGCAGCTCCCTAGGGACTAGCGGGGGCACAGATACGCAGTATTTT
CDR3aa: CASSSLGTSGGTDTQYF

abundance: NA
j_gene: TRBJ2-1
v_gene: TRBV2
d_gene: NA
CDR3nt: TGTGCCAGCAGTGCGCAAACTGAGCAGTTCTTC
CDR3aa: CASSAQTEQFF

abundance: NA
j_gene: TRBJ2-5
v_gene: TRBV7-2
d_gene: TRBD2
CDR3nt: TGTGCCAGCAGTCCGAACCAGACTAGCGGGTCTAAAGAGACCCAGTACTTC
CDR3aa: CASSPNQTSGSKETQYF

abundance: few
j_gene: TRBJ1-4
v_gene: TRBV7-2
d_gene: TRBD1
CDR3nt: TGTGCCAGCAGCTATACACCGGGACAGGGAGGAAAACTGTTTTTT
CDR3aa: CASSYTPGQGGKLFF

abundance: NA
j_gene: TRBJ1-5
v_gene: TRBV28
d_gene: NA
CDR3nt: TGTGCCAGCAGTTCCTCCAGGGTCCCCCAGCATTTT
CDR3aa: CASSSSRVPQHF

abundance: NA
j_gene: TRBJ1-1
v_gene: TRBV6-5
d_gene: NA
CDR3nt: TGTGCCAGCAGTTACGGAGGTTGGACGGAAAGAACTGAAGCTTTCTTT
CDR3aa: CASSYGGWTERTEAFF

abundance: few
j_gene: TRBJ1-6
v_gene: TRBV3-1
d_gene: TRBD1
CDR3nt: TGTGCCAGCAGCCAAGTGTCAGGGGGCATCGGAAATTCACCCCTCCACTTT
CDR3aa: CASSQVSGGIGNSPLHF

abundance: NA
j_gene: TRBJ1-2
v_gene: TRBV9
d_gene: TRBD1
CDR3nt: TGTGCCAGCAGTCCGGACAGGGGCGCCTATGGCTACACCTTC
CDR3aa: CASSPDRGAYGYTF

abundance: many
j_gene: TRBJ1-2
v_gene: TRBV20-1
d_gene: TRBD1
CDR3nt: TGCAGTGCTCGACAGGGGCAGGTGGGCTACACCTTC
CDR3aa: CSARQGQVGYTF

abundance: NA
j_gene: TRBJ2-1
v_gene: TRBV7-9
d_gene: NA
CDR3nt: TGTGCCAGCAGCTTATCTCAGATCTCTCTCCAGTTCTTC
CDR3aa: CASSLSQISLQFF

abundance: NA
j_gene: TRBJ2-3
v_gene: TRBV20-1
d_gene: TRBD2
CDR3nt: TGCAGTGCTAGCGTGGGACTAGCTGGAGATACGCAGTATTTT
CDR3aa: CSASVGLAGDTQYF

abundance: once
j_gene: TRBJ2-1
v_gene: TRBV28
d_gene: TRBD2
CDR3nt: TGTGCCAGCAGTTTACCGTCTAGCGGGCGCTCCTACAATGAGCAGTTCTTC
CDR3aa: CASSLPSSGRSYNEQFF

abundance: few
j_gene: TRBJ2-3
v_gene: TRBV5-1
d_gene: NA
CDR3nt: TGCGCCAGCAAGGAGGGATCTAGCACAGATACGCAGTATTTT
CDR3aa: CASKEGSSTDTQYF